Described below is a single T cell receptor (beta chain) sequence and its context. This clonotype was recorded many times. Its target antigen remains unknown. The record has no base qualities; no much larger clone is one base away. A case-control design nested within a healthcare worker cohort in London, UK, was used, with weekly nasopharyngeal swab PCR tests and blood sampling performed. Healthcare workers were recruited during the week of the UK lockdown, between 23 and 31 March 2020, and followed weekly for up to roughly 16 weeks. These data originate in a study of early T cells in non-severe SARS-CoV-2 infection (dated by TCRdb to the early 2020s). Context from the whole study: Because TCR sequencing was done on bulk RNA from unsorted whole blood, the alpha and beta chains could not be paired. What the research found in general, with its limitations: Matching against VDJdb was skewed toward anti-spike CD8 responses, likely underestimated virus-specific expansions, and missed private and CD4 specificities.

The library was produced with 5' RACE. The reads were generated on a NextSeq 500. The TCR library protocol attached unique molecular identifiers to individual cDNA molecules to correct for sequencing error and PCR bias. Both TCR alpha and beta chains were sequenced, and tight co-correlation was observed between alpha and beta sequence abundances in each sample. As for the original processing: Decombinator V4 was used to annotate TCR sequences for V gene, J gene and CDR3. Expanded TCRs were defined as changing significantly between any two time points under a Poisson model with p below 0.0001. TCR abundances were normalised to the total number of TCRs sequenced per sample and expressed as counts per million. MAIT TCRs were defined by TRAV1-2 paired with TRAJ12, TRAJ20 or TRAJ33, and iNKT TCRs by TRAV10 paired with TRAJ18. VDJdb, accessed on 1 November 2021, was searched for TCRs annotated for CMV, EBV and SARS-CoV-2, and TCRs annotated for more than one antigen were excluded. The public reads were quality trimmed at Q25 with fastp and then assembled into clones with MiXCR by TCRdb, keeping productive beta chains. CDR3 protein sequences are deduplicated, and each keeps its most common genes and DNA. These V and J calls rely on TCRdb rather than the paper's analysis. For this sample there are 86,000 or so distinct CDR3 sequences; roughly 5.7% appear just once. Of the sample, under 10% falls within the top ten clones.

At the junction V is shortened by 5 bases and J by 7 bases, with 18 bases in between. The CDR3 spans 15 residues, from the cysteine through the phenylalanine. Only CDR3 DNA is held: 45 bases, read in frame from base 1. The germline V gene (reference sequence) provides CDR1 DFQATT and CDR2 SNEGSKA. The TCR sequence derives from an adult who was a healthcare worker with PCR-confirmed SARS-CoV-2 infection or an uninfected control (not recorded which). Sequencing was done on a sample of whole blood. The rearrangement joined TRBV20-1 to TRBJ1-6; 6 matching bases give a weak D call of TRBD1. The CDR3 region has the sequence CSAEGGGQGNSPLHF. The nucleotides are TGCAGTGCTGAGGGAGGCGGGCAGGGGAATTCACCCCTCCACTTT.